The clone carrying this T cell receptor beta chain was observed once. Its antigen is not known. These data belong to a study of cytomegalovirus exposure and HLA in healthy donors. The PCR used 60 Vbeta and 13 Jbeta primers. Sequencing was performed with immunoSEQ multiplex PCR; in TCRdb, only in-frame clones are kept and a portion is missing. The repertoire has 150,000 to 200,000 clones, around 80% of them found once; the top ten carry approximately 1.6%. General study points: Researchers had no immune exposure information except CMV serostatus available. Reportedly, diagnosis of cytomegalovirus status by the classifier showed high specificity and sensitivity.

The CDR3 runs to 15 residues. V lost 4 bases, J lost 3 bases, and 17 bases lay in between. Per germline, CDR1 SGHRS and CDR2 YFSETQ. The V call is TRBV5-1, the J call TRBJ2-7; D is perhaps TRBD1 (6 bases). Sequenced: PBMCs. This clonotype was obtained from a girl aged 5 to 17 in good health and CMV-seropositive. The CDR3 DNA is TGCGCCAGCAGCCTCATCGGCAGGGGAGACTACGAGCAGTACTTC. This gives the protein CASSLIGRGDYEQYF.